This section outlines one T cell receptor (beta chain) sequence together with its context. This sample is part of a study of blood T cell repertoires in COVID-19. Clones were read by immunoSEQ multiplex PCR, and TCRdb kept only the in-frame ones, dropping some. The data hold nearly 200,000 clones, with about 90% observed a single time. Each recovered donor of Cohort 3 presented with two negative PCRs, clearance, or symptom resolution. Germline lookup yields CDR1 SQVTM and CDR2 ANQGSEA. The CDR3 has 12 amino acids. Between the trimmed V and J ends, which lost 2 bases and 2 bases, there was a span of 7 bases.

The source of this sequence is a woman younger than 30 who had recovered from COVID-19. The specimen sequenced was PBMCs or T cells enriched from blood (not recorded which). The V call is TRBV29-1, the J call TRBJ2-7; D gene unclear. CDR3 in amino acids: CSVELRTYEQYF. The CDR3 region has the DNA TGCAGCGTTGAACTACGAACCTACGAGCAGTACTTC.